This T cell receptor (beta chain) emerged from a study of T cells in Graves' hyperthyroidism and ophthalmopathy. This clonotype was found many times. TCR beta CDR3 regions were amplified from RNA. HTBI primers drove first-round RT-PCR of the TCR CDR3. From the multiplex PCR reads, TCRdb called clonotypes with MiXCR, one entry per CDR3 protein. Of roughly 580,000 distinct CDR3 sequences listed, approximately 15% were seen once; the top ten hold roughly 5.7%. The CDR3 is 14 residues long. The trim removed 5 bases at V and 9 bases at J, leaving 3 bases unmatched. This receptor was obtained from a woman younger than 45 with Graves' hyperthyroidism that later progressed to Graves' ophthalmopathy. The rearrangement uses TRBV12-3 or TRBV12-4 and TRBJ2-1, with 14 bases matching TRBD2. Sequences were obtained from blood. As DNA, the CDR3 is TGTGCCAGCAGTGGACTAGCGGGAGGAGGTGAGCAGTTCTTC. This sequence encodes CASSGLAGGGEQFF.